This TCR beta chain was captured in a study of response to subunit inactivated influenza vaccine. Study-wide results and caveats: It was suggested by the authors that few new T cells are recruited by each seasonal influenza vaccination.

Points on this clonotype: Its antigen remains unknown.

Germline V gene data show CDR1 as SGHTA and CDR2 as FQGNSA. The CDR3 has 16 residues. Deletions cut 1 base from V and 8 bases from J, with 20 bases between. TCRdb reanalysed the RT-PCR reads using MiXCR and keeps one entry per CDR3 protein. Among more than 200,000 distinct CDR3 sequences listed, 12% were seen once. The clonotype was recovered from a middle-aged man who received an inactivated influenza vaccine. The chain combines TRBV7-2 with TRBJ1-2, with a possible D match to TRBD1 (6 bases). Sequenced material: non-naive T cells sorted from PBMCs, taken 14 days before vaccination. The CDR3 protein is CASSLDYEQGLRGYTF. CDR3 nucleotide sequence: TGTGCCAGCAGCTTAGACTACGAACAGGGCTTAAGGGGCTACACCTTC.